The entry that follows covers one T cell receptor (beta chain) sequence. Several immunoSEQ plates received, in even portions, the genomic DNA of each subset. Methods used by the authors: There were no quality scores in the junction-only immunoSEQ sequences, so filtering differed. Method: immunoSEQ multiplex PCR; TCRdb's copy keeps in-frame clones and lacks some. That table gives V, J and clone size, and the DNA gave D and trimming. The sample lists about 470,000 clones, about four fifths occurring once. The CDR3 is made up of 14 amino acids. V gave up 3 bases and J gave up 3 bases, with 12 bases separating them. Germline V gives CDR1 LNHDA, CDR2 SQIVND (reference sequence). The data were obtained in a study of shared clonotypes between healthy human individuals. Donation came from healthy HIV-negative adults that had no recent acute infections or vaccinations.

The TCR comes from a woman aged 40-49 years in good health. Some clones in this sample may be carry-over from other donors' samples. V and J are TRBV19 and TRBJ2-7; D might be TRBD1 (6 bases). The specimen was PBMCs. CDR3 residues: CASSMGQGFYEQYF. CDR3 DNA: TGTGCCAGTAGTATGGGCCAGGGGTTCTACGAGCAGTACTTC.